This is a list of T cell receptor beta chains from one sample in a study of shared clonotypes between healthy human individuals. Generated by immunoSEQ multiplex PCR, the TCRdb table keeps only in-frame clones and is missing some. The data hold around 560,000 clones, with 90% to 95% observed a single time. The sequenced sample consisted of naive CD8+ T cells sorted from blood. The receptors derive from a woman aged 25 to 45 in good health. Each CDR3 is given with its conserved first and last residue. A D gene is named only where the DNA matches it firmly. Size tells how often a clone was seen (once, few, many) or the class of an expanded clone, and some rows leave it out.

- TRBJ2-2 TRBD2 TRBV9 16 TGTGCCAGCAGCGTAGCTCTAGCGGGAGAGGTCGGGGAGCTGTTTTTT CASSVALAGEVGELFF
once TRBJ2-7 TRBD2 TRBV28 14 TGTGCCAGCAGTGTGATAGGACTAGACTACGAGCAGTACTTC CASSVIGLDYEQYF
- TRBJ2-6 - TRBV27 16 TGTGCCAGCAGTTTATCGATGGGCTCTGGGGCCAACGTCCTGACTTTC CASSLSMGSGANVLTF
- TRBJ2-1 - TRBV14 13 TGTGCCAGCAGCCAAGAACTAGCCGGTGAGCAGTTCTTC CASSQELAGEQFF
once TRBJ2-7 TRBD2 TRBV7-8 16 TGTGCCAGCAGCTCCTCGAAGCGGGAGGGTTCCTACGAGCAGTACTTC CASSSSKREGSYEQYF
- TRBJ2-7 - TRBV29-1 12 TGCAGCGTAGCCGGGACGGAGTACGAGCAGTACTTC CSVAGTEYEQYF
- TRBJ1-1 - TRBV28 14 TGTGCCAGCAGTAACCGGGGGACAAGGGAAACTGTTATCTTT CASSNRGTRETVIF
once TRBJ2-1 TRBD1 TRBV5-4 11 TGTGCCAGCAGGACAGGGAATGAGCAGTTCTTC CASRTGNEQFF
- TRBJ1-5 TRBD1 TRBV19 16 TGTGCCAGTAGTACGCCACGGGACAGTTACAATCAGCCCCAGCATTTT CASSTPRDSYNQPQHF
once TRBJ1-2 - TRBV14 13 TGTGCCAGCAGCCAGGTGGGAAACTATGGCTACACCTTC CASSQVGNYGYTF
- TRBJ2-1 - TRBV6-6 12 TGTGCCAGCACTTACCCCGGGAATGAGCAGTTCTTC CASTYPGNEQFF
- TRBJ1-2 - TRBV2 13 TGTGCCAGCAGTGATGAGGGGAGCTATGGCTACACCTTC CASSDEGSYGYTF
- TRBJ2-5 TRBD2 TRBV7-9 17 TGTGCCAGCAGCCACTCGGGGGCTAGCGGGTTTCAAGAGACCCAGTACTTC CASSHSGASGFQETQYF